This is a list of T cell receptor beta chains from one sample in a study of identical twins. Via MiXCR, TCRdb re-called the 5' RACE reads, giving one row per CDR3 protein. Among over 200,000 distinct CDR3 sequences listed, less than 10% were seen once. The sequenced sample was memory (CD45RO+) T cells sorted from blood. These receptors originate from a young woman in good health. Both conserved end residues are part of each CDR3. The D gene is left open where the match is weak. Rows give clone size only sometimes, using once, few, many, or a class for an expanded clone.

V gene	J gene	D gene	clone size	CDR3 DNA	CDR3 protein
TRBV5-4	TRBJ2-6	-	few	TGTGCCAGCAGCTTGGACCTCTCTGGGGCCAACGTCCTGACTTTC	CASSLDLSGANVLTF
TRBV7-9	TRBJ2-7	TRBD1	-	TGTGCCAGCAGCCCTCAGGAACAGGGGTCCCCCTACGAGCAGTACTTC	CASSPQEQGSPYEQYF
TRBV3-1	TRBJ2-1	-	-	TGTGCCAGCAGCGAAGGGCCCTCGGGGGCGGACAATGAGCAGTTCTTC	CASSEGPSGADNEQFF
TRBV27	TRBJ1-1	-	medium-sized	TGTGCCAACTTCGGACAGAACACTGAAGCTTTCTTT	CANFGQNTEAFF
TRBV27	TRBJ2-1	-	-	TGTGCCAGCAGTTTCCAGGGGGGGGGCCTGTTTCGGTTCTTC	CASSFQGGGLFRFF
TRBV6-1	TRBJ2-7	TRBD1	few	TGTGCCAGCAGGACAGGGGCCCACTACGAGCAGTACTTC	CASRTGAHYEQYF
TRBV5-1	TRBJ2-3	TRBD2	few	TGCGCCAGCAGCTTAGGACTAGCGTATAGCACAGATACGCAGTATTTT	CASSLGLAYSTDTQYF
TRBV7-3	TRBJ2-6	-	few	TGTGCCAGCAGAGAGGGTAGTGGGGCCAACGTCCTGACTTTC	CASREGSGANVLTF
TRBV7-2	TRBJ2-1	TRBD1	few	TGTGCCAGCAGTCTCAGGACAGGGGGGTACAATGAGCAGTTCTTC	CASSLRTGGYNEQFF
TRBV20-1	TRBJ1-2	-	-	TGCAGTGCTCAGGCTTGGGGATTTGGCTACACCTTC	CSAQAWGFGYTF
TRBV7-9	TRBJ2-1	-	-	TGTGCCAGCAGCTTAGTGGGAGCGTCGAGCTCCTACAATGAGCAGTTCTTC	CASSLVGASSSYNEQFF
TRBV28	TRBJ2-7	-	many	TGTGCCAGCAGTTTAATTCCCTCATACAGGGTTAGGGAGCAGTACTTC	CASSLIPSYRVREQYF
TRBV9	TRBJ2-1	TRBD1	-	TGTGCCAGCAGCTCCCGTACGGGACAGGGGAGACATGAGCAGTTCTTC	CASSSRTGQGRHEQFF
TRBV5-1	TRBJ1-1	TRBD1	many	TGCGCCAGCAGCTCATCCGGGACAGAGGCCACTGAAGCTTTCTTT	CASSSSGTEATEAFF
TRBV7-8	TRBJ1-5	-	many	TGTGCCAGCAGCCCCGATAGCAATCAGCCCCAGCATTTT	CASSPDSNQPQHF
TRBV5-1	TRBJ2-3	-	few	TGCGCCAGCAGCCAGGGACGTAGCACAGATACGCAGTATTTT	CASSQGRSTDTQYF
TRBV3-1	TRBJ2-5	TRBD1	few	TGTGCCAGCAGGAACTTCGACAGGGGGCAGGAGACCCAGTACTTC	CASRNFDRGQETQYF
TRBV20-1	TRBJ2-7	TRBD2	many	TGCAGTGCTACGGGACTAGCATTAAGCTACGAGCAGTACTTC	CSATGLALSYEQYF
TRBV20-1	TRBJ2-2	-	-	TGCAGTGCCCCACGGCTTAGCACCGGGGAGCTGTTTTTT	CSAPRLSTGELFF
TRBV27	TRBJ1-5	-	many	TGTGCCAGCAGTTTAGGAGGGATCGGCCAGCCCCAGCATTTT	CASSLGGIGQPQHF
TRBV18	TRBJ2-1	-	-	TGTGCCAGCGCCCGGGACAATGAGCAGTTCTTC	CASARDNEQFF
TRBV3-1	TRBJ2-2	-	many	TGTGCCAGCAGCCAAGAGGGGCGCGACACCGGGGAGCTGTTTTTT	CASSQEGRDTGELFF
TRBV5-1	TRBJ1-1	-	many	TGCGCCAGCAGCTCTTGGGGGTACACTGAAGCTTTCTTT	CASSSWGYTEAFF
TRBV7-9	TRBJ2-6	-	few	TGTGCCAGCAGCGCATACCAACAGGTCTCTGGGGCCAACGTCCTGACTTTC	CASSAYQQVSGANVLTF
TRBV11-2	TRBJ2-1	-	many	TGTGCCAGCAGCTTGAGTACTAGTGGTTCCAATGAGCAGTTCTTC	CASSLSTSGSNEQFF
TRBV5-1	TRBJ2-7	-	many	TGCGCCAGCTCACTTATGTCGAACGAGCAGTACTTC	CASSLMSNEQYF
TRBV20-1	TRBJ2-5	-	few	TGCAGTGCTATACCCGCTCAGCGGGCTGGAGAGACCCAGTACTTC	CSAIPAQRAGETQYF
TRBV14	TRBJ2-1	-	-	TGTGCCAGCAGCCAAGACTGGATAGAGCAGTTCTTC	CASSQDWIEQFF
TRBV7-2	TRBJ2-1	-	-	TGTGCCAGCAGCTTCCGGACCATTGGAGAGGGGGAGCAGTTCTTC	CASSFRTIGEGEQFF
TRBV7-2	TRBJ2-7	-	few	TGTGCCAGCAGCTTAGATTTTGGAACTTACTACGAGCAGTACTTC	CASSLDFGTYYEQYF
TRBV6-4	TRBJ2-3	-	many	TGTGCCAGCAGTGACTCTAGCCCCGCAGATACGCAGTATTTT	CASSDSSPADTQYF
TRBV7-2	TRBJ2-1	-	few	TGTGCCAGCAGCCCAGGGACCGCAAATTTGTTCTTC	CASSPGTANLFF
TRBV29-1	TRBJ1-1	-	few	TGCAGCGTTGAAGAGGAGACAGTTGACTTT	CSVEEETVDF
TRBV3-1	TRBJ1-3	-	-	TGTGCCAGCAGCCAAGGGTACCGGGGAAACACCATATATTTT	CASSQGYRGNTIYF
TRBV27	TRBJ2-2	-	-	TGTGCCAGCATGCTAGAACCTAGATCGGCGAACACCGGGGAGCTGTTTTTT	CASMLEPRSANTGELFF
TRBV7-2	TRBJ2-3	-	many	TGTGCCAGCAGCGGGGTTACGACTAGTACAGATACGCAGTATTTT	CASSGVTTSTDTQYF
TRBV5-1	TRBJ1-3	TRBD1	-	TGCGCCAGCAGCTGGGGACAGTCGACAGGAAACACCATATATTTT	CASSWGQSTGNTIYF
TRBV12-3/TRBV12-4	TRBJ2-3	TRBD1	many	TGTGCCAGCAGTTCGTCAACAGGGGCAAAGTATTTT	CASSSSTGAKYF
TRBV7-2	TRBJ1-1	-	few	TGTGCCAGCAGCCCCACGGGGGCGAACACTGAAGCTTTCTTT	CASSPTGANTEAFF
TRBV5-1	TRBJ2-7	TRBD2	-	TGCGCCAGCAGCTTGGGGACTAGCGGGCCCTCGGGCGAGCAGTACTTC	CASSLGTSGPSGEQYF
TRBV12-3/TRBV12-4	TRBJ2-7	-	few	TGTGCCAGCAGTTTACCGCAGGGGGAGGAGTACTTC	CASSLPQGEEYF
TRBV6-5	TRBJ2-7	-	-	TGTGCCAGCAGTTACGGGCGTCGGGGGTCCTACGAGCAGTACTTC	CASSYGRRGSYEQYF
TRBV20-1	TRBJ2-3	-	-	TGCAGTGCTAGTGGCCAGGGAATCGTCACAGATACGCAGTATTTT	CSASGQGIVTDTQYF
TRBV7-8	TRBJ2-5	-	many	TGTGCCAGCAGCTTAGTGGTCGGGACGGAAGAGACCCAGTACTTC	CASSLVVGTEETQYF
TRBV24-1	TRBJ1-2	-	-	TGTGCCACCAGTGACAACGGGTACGGCTACACCTTC	CATSDNGYGYTF
TRBV20-1	TRBJ2-7	-	-	TGCAGTGCTAGCGGGGGGCCCCCCTACGAGCAGTACTTC	CSASGGPPYEQYF
TRBV9	TRBJ2-7	-	few	TGTGCCAGCAGCGTAAGCGGCGGGCAAGCCGACGAGCAGTACTTC	CASSVSGGQADEQYF
TRBV7-9	TRBJ2-1	TRBD2	few	TGTGCCAGCAGCCTTACTAGCGGGAGGTTTTACAATGAGCAGTTCTTC	CASSLTSGRFYNEQFF
TRBV9	TRBJ1-2	-	few	TGTGCCAGCAGCACCTTGCAGGAACGGGGCTACACCTTC	CASSTLQERGYTF
TRBV11-2	TRBJ2-3	TRBD2	-	TGTGCCAGCAGCGCGGGGGGGCGATATAATTCCGAGTCAGATACGCAGTATTTT	CASSAGGRYNSESDTQYF
TRBV18	TRBJ2-2	TRBD2	many	TGTGCCAGCTCACCGGGAGGGGCCACCGGGGAGCTGTTTTTT	CASSPGGATGELFF
TRBV20-1	TRBJ2-2	-	few	TGCAGTGCTAGTCCCCCCCTGACCGGGGAGCTGTTTTTT	CSASPPLTGELFF
TRBV5-5	TRBJ2-2	TRBD1	-	TGTGCCAGCAGCTTGGTGACAGGGGGAGGGGAGCTGTTTTTT	CASSLVTGGGELFF
TRBV20-1	TRBJ2-1	TRBD2	few	TGCAGTGCTAGCACGGCTAGCGGTAAGGTTGGTGAGCAGTTCTTC	CSASTASGKVGEQFF
TRBV20-1	TRBJ2-3	-	many	TGCAGTGCCCTATCTCCCGTGGGATTCACAGATACGCAGTATTTT	CSALSPVGFTDTQYF